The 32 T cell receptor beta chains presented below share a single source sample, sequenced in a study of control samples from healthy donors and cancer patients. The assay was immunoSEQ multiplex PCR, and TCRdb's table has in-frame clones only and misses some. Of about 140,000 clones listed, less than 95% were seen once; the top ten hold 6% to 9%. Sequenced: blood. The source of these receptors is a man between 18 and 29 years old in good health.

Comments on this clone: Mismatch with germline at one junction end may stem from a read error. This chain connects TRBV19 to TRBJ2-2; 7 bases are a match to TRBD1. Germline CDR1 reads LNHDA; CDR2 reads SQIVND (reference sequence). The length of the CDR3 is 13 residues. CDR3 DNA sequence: TGTACCAGTGATGAAGGGGGCTCCGGGGAGCTGTTTTTT. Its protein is CTSDEGGSGELFF.

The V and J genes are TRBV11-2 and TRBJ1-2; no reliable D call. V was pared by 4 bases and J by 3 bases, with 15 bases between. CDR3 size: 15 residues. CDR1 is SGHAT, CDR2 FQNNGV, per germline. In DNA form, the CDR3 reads TGTGCCAGCAGCTCACCCCGGTGGTCCTACTATGGCTACACCTTC. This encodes CASSSPRWSYYGYTF.

The CDR3, as DNA: TGTGCCAGCAGTTGGTCTCGGGGGTCAATAGGCACTGAAGCTTTCTTT. It translates to CASSWSRGSIGTEAFF. This chain joins TRBV27 and TRBJ1-1; a weak D match, TRBD1 (5 bases). CDR3 length equals 16 residues. The germline CDR1 and CDR2 sequences are MNHEY and SMNVEV (reference sequence). V dropped 4 bases and J dropped 4 bases, with 19 bases sitting between them.

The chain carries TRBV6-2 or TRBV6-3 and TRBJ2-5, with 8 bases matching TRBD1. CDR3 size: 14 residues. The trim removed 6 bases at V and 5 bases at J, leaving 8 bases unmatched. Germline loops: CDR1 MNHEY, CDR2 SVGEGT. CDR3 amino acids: CASSFTGGWETQYF. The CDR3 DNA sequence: TGTGCCAGCAGCTTCACAGGGGGGTGGGAGACCCAGTACTTC.

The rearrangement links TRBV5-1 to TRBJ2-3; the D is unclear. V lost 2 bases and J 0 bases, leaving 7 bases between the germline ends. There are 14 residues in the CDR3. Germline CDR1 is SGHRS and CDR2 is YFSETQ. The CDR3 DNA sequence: TGCGCCAGCAGCTTTACCACTAGCACAGATACGCAGTATTTT. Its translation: CASSFTTSTDTQYF.

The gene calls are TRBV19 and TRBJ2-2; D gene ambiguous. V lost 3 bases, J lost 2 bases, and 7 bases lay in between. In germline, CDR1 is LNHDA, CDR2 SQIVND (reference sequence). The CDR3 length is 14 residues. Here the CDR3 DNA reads TGTGCCAGTAGTATGCAGGTTAACACCGGGGAGCTGTTTTTT. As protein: CASSMQVNTGELFF.

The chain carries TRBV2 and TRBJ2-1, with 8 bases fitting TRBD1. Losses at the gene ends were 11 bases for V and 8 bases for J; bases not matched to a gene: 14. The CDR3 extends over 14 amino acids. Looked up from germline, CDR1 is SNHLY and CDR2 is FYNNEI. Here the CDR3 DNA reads TGTGCCGGAACCAGACAGGGCAGGGGGCATGAGCAGTTCTTC. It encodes CAGTRQGRGHEQFF.

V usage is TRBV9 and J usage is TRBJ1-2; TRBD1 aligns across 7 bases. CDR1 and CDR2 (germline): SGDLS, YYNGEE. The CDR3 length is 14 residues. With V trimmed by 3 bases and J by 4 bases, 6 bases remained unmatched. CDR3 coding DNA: TGTGCCAGCAGCGCCGGACAGGATGCCTATGGCTACACCTTC. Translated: CASSAGQDAYGYTF.

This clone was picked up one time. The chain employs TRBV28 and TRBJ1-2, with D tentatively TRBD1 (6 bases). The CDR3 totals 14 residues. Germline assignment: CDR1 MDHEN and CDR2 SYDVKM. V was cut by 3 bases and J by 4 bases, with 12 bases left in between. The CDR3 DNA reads TGTGCCAGCAGTTTGTTTACAGGGTCCTATGGCTACACCTTC. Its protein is CASSLFTGSYGYTF.

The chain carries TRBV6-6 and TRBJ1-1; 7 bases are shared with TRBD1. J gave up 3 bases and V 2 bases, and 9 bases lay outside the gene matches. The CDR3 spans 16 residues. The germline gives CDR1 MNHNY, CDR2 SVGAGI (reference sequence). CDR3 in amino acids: CASSYKRQGGDTEAFF. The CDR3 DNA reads TGTGCCAGCAGTTACAAGAGGCAGGGGGGGGACACTGAAGCTTTCTTT.

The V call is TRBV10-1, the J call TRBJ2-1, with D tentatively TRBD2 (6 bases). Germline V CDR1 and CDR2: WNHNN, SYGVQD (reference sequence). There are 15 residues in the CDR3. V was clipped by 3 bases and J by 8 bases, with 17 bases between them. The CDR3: CASSDSGPREDEQFF. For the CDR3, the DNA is TGCGCCAGCAGTGATAGCGGTCCCCGTGAAGATGAGCAGTTCTTC.

CDR3 sequence reads: CASSLVGGPQETQYF. The CDR3 DNA is TGTGCCAGCAGCTTAGTCGGCGGGCCCCAAGAGACCCAGTACTTC. The genes are TRBV7-3 and TRBJ2-5; possible D gene TRBD2, 5 bases. This CDR3 region has 15 residues. CDR1 and CDR2 from the germline V gene are SGHTA and FQGTGA. V gave up 2 bases and J gave up 1 base, with 11 bases separating them.

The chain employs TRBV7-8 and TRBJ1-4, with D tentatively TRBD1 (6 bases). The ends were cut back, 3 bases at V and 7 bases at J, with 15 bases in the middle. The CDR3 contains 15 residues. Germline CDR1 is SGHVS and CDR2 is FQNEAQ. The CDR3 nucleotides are TGTGCCAGCAGCTTCAAACAGGGTCGGCTTGAAAAACTGTTTTTT. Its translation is CASSFKQGRLEKLFF.

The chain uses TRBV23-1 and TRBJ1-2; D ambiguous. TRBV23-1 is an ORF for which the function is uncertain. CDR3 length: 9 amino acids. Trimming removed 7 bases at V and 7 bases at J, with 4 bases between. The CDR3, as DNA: TGCGCCAGCACCCCTGGCTACACCTTC. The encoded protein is CASTPGYTF.

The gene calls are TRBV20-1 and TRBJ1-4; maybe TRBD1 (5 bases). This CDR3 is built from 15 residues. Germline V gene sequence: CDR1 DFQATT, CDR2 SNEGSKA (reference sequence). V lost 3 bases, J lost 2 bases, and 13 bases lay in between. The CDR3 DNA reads TGCAGTGCTAGTCCCCTCAGGGAGACTAATGAAAAACTGTTTTTT. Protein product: CSASPLRETNEKLFF.

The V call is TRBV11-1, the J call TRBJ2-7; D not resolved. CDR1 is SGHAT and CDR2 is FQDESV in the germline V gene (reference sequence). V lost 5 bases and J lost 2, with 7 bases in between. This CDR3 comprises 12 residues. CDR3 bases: TGTGCCAGCAGCCCCTGGGCCTACGAGCAGTACTTC. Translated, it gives CASSPWAYEQYF. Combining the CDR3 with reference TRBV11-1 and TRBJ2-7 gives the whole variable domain EAEVAQSPRYKITEKSQAVAFWCDPISGHATLYWYRQILGQGPELLVQFQDESVVDDSQLPKDRFSAERLKGVDSTLKIQPAELGDSAMYLCASSPWAYEQYFGPGTRLTVT.

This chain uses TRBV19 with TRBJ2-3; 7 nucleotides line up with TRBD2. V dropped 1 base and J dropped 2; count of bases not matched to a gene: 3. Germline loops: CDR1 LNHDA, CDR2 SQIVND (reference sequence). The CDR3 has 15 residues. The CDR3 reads CASSIGLADTDTQYF. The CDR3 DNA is TGTGCCAGTAGTATAGGTCTAGCGGACACAGATACGCAGTATTTT.

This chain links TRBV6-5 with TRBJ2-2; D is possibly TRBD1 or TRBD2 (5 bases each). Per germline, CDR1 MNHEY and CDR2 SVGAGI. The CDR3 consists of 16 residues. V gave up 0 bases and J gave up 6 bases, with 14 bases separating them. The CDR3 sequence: CASSYSIVPGPGELFF. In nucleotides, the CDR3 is TGTGCCAGCAGTTACTCGATTGTCCCGGGGCCCGGGGAGCTGTTTTTT.

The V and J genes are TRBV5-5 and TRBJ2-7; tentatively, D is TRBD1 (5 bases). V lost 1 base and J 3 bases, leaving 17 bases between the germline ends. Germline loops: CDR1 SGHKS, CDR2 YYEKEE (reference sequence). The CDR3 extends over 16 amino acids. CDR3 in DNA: TGTGCCAGCAGCTTGTCCCCAGCACTCAGGGACTACGAGCAGTACTTC. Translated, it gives CASSLSPALRDYEQYF. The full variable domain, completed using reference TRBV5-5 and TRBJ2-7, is DAGVTQSPTHLIKTRGQQVTLRCSPISGHKSVSWYQQVLGQGPQFIFQYYEKEERGRGNFPDRFSARQFPNYSSELNVNALLLGDSALYLCASSLSPALRDYEQYFGPGTRLTVT.

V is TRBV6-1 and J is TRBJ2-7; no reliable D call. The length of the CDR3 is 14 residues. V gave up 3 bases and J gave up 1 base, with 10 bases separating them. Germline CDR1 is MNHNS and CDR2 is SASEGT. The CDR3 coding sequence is TGTGCCAGCAGTGAGGGAACAGTATCCTACGAGCAGTACTTC. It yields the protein CASSEGTVSYEQYF.

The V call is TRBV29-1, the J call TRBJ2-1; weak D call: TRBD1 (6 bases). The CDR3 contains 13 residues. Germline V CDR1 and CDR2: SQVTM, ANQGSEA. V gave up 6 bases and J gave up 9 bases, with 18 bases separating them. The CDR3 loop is CSVTSTGRGEQFF. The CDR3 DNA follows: TGCAGCGTGACCTCTACAGGGCGCGGTGAGCAGTTCTTC.

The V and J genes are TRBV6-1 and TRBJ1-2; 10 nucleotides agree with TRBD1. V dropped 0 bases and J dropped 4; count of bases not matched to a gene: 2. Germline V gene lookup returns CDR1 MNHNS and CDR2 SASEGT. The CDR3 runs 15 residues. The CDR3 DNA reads TGTGCCAGCAGTGAAGCGACAGGGGGCCTCTATGGCTACACCTTC. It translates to CASSEATGGLYGYTF.

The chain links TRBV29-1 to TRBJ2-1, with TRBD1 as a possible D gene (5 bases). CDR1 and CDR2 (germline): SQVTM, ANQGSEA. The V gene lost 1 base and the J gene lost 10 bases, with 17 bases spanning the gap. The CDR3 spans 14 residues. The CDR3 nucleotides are TGCAGCGTTGAAGGTTGGGTCAGGGTAGAAGAGCAGTTCTTC. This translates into CSVEGWVRVEEQFF.

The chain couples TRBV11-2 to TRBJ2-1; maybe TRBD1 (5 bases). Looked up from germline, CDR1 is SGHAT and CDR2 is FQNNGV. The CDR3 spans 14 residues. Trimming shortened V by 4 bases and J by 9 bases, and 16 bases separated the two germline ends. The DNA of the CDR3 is TGTGCCAGCAGCTCAAGGCCAGGGTCGAGTGAGCAGTTCTTC. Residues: CASSSRPGSSEQFF.

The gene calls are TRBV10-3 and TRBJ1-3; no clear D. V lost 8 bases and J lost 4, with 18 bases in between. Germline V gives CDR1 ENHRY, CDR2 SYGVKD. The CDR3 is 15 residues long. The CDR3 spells CAIGKGPLSGNTIYF. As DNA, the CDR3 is TGTGCCATCGGGAAGGGTCCATTATCCGGAAACACCATATATTTT.

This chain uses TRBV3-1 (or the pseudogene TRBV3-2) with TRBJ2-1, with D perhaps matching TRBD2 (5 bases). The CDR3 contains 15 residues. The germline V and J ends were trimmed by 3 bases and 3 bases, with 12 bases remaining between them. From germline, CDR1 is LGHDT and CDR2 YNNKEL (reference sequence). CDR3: CASSHDGDFYNEQFF. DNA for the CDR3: TGTGCCAGCAGCCATGACGGGGATTTCTACAATGAGCAGTTCTTC.

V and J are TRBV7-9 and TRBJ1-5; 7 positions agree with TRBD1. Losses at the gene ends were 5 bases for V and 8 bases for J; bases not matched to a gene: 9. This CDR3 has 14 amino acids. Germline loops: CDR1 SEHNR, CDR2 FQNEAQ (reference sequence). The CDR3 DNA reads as TGTGCCAGCAGCCCGGGGGACAGTCCAAAGCCCCAGCATTTT. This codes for CASSPGDSPKPQHF.

CDR3 sequence reads: CASRTGTGAYEQYF. DNA of the CDR3: TGCGCCAGCAGGACCGGGACAGGAGCCTACGAGCAGTACTTC. This sequence joins TRBV5-1 and TRBJ2-7; 8 bases are shared with TRBD1. Germline CDR1 and CDR2: SGHRS and YFSETQ. This CDR3 has 14 amino acids. Trimming took 5 bases from V and 2 from J; bases not matched to a gene: 6.

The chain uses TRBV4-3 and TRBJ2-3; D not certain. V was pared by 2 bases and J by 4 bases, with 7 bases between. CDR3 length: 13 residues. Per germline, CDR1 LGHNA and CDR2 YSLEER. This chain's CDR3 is CASSQSLPDTQYF. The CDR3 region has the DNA TGCGCCAGCAGCCAAAGCCTCCCAGATACGCAGTATTTT.

CDR3 sequence reads: CASRLGQAGSPLHF. CDR3 nucleotides: TGTGCCAGCAGGCTAGGACAGGCTGGTTCACCCCTCCACTTT. The genes are TRBV6-6 and TRBJ1-6; 7 bases map to TRBD1. Germline V gene lookup returns CDR1 MNHNY and CDR2 SVGAGI (reference sequence). The CDR3 covers 14 residues. Trimming took 6 bases from V and 9 from J; bases not matched to a gene: 8.

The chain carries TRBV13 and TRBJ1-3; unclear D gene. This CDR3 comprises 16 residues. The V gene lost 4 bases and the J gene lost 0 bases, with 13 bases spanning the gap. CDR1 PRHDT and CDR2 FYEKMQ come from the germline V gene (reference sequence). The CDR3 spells CASSYLDTNSGNTIYF. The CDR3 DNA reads TGTGCCAGCAGCTACCTAGACACTAACTCTGGAAACACCATATATTTT.

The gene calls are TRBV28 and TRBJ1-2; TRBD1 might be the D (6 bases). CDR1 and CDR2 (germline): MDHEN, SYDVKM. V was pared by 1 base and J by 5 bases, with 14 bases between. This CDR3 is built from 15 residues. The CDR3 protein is CASSLSVVQGYGYTF. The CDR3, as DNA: TGTGCCAGCAGTTTATCCGTAGTACAGGGATATGGCTACACCTTC.